Listed below are T cell receptor beta chains from one sample, sequenced in a study of shared clonotypes between healthy human individuals. The assay was immunoSEQ multiplex PCR, and TCRdb's table has in-frame clones only and misses some. The sample lists around 690,000 clones; roughly 88% were seen once. The sequenced material came from memory CD8+ T cells from PBMCs. The receptors originated from a man aged 18 to 30 in good health. Some clones in this sample may be carry-over from other donors' samples. Each CDR3 is given without its conserved first and last residue.

v_gene: TRBV9; len: 16; j_gene: TRBJ2-2; CDR3aa: ASSAPTSGSFNTGELF
v_gene: TRBV19; len: 12; j_gene: TRBJ2-5; CDR3aa: ASSTGPTGETQY
v_gene: TRBV11-2; len: 13; j_gene: TRBJ2-1; CDR3aa: ASSSGGSSYNEQF
v_gene: TRBV19; len: 13; j_gene: TRBJ1-2; CDR3aa: ASSPGGAYLDGYT
v_gene: TRBV7-9; len: 11; j_gene: TRBJ2-7; CDR3aa: ASSERGAYEQY
v_gene: TRBV5-6; len: 14; j_gene: TRBJ1-2; CDR3aa: ASSPDGNMPNYGYT
v_gene: TRBV4-1; len: 11; j_gene: TRBJ2-1; CDR3aa: ASSQVRHNEQF
v_gene: TRBV5-1; len: 11; j_gene: TRBJ2-5; CDR3aa: ASSLAPGETQY
v_gene: TRBV13; len: 12; j_gene: TRBJ2-5; CDR3aa: ASSSGRDQETQY
v_gene: TRBV1; len: 15; j_gene: TRBJ2-3; CDR3aa: TSSQAQQGSTADTQY
v_gene: TRBV2; len: 11; j_gene: TRBJ2-7; CDR3aa: ASTQRAEEEQY
v_gene: TRBV15; len: 12; j_gene: TRBJ2-1; CDR3aa: ATSNGLAPNEQF
v_gene: TRBV6-1; len: 14; j_gene: TRBJ1-1; CDR3aa: ASSEGSYATGTEAF
v_gene: TRBV12-5; len: 11; j_gene: TRBJ2-3; CDR3aa: ASGFGSTDTQY
v_gene: TRBV5-1; len: 16; j_gene: TRBJ2-5; CDR3aa: ASSTDPGDRVPQETQY
v_gene: TRBV9; len: 13; j_gene: TRBJ2-7; CDR3aa: ASSVVGGGEYEQY
v_gene: TRBV9; len: 14; j_gene: TRBJ2-7; CDR3aa: ASSPRQGVSSYEQY